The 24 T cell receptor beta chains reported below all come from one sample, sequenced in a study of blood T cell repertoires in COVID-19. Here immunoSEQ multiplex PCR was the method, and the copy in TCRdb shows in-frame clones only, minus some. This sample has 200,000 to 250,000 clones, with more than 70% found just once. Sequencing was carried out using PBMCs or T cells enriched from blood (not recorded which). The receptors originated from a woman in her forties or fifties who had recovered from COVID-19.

The CDR3, as DNA: TGTGCCAGCTCACCCACCTCGAGGGACTATGGCTACACCTTC. Its translation is CASSPTSRDYGYTF. The chain carries TRBV18 and TRBJ1-2; no definite D call. CDR1 KGHSH and CDR2 LQKENI come from the germline V gene. This CDR3 region has 14 residues. V lost 3 bases and J lost 3, with 11 bases in between.

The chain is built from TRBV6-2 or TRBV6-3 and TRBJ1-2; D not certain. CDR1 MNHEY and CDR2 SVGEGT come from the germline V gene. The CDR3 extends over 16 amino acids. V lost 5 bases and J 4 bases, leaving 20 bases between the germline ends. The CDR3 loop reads CASSPPLAGLRYGYTF. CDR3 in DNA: TGTGCCAGCAGTCCGCCGCTAGCGGGGTTGCGCTATGGCTACACCTTC.

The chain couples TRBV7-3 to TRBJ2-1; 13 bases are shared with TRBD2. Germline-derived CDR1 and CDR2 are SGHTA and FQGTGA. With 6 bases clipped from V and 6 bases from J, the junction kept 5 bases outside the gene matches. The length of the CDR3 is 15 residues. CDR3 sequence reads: CASSRGLAGFNEQFF. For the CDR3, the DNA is TGTGCCAGCAGTAGGGGACTAGCGGGATTCAATGAGCAGTTCTTC.

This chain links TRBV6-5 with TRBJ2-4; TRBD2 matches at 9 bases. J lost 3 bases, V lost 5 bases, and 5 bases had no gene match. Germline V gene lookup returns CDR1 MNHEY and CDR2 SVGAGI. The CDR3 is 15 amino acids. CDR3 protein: CASSREAGGKNIQYF. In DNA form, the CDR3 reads TGTGCCAGCAGTCGAGAAGCGGGAGGCAAAAACATTCAGTACTTC.

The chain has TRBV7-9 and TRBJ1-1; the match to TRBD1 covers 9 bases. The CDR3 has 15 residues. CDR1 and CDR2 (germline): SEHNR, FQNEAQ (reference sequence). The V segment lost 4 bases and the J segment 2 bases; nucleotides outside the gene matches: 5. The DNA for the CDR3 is TGTGCCAGCAGCTCAGTGGACAGGGGCAACACTGAAGCTTTCTTT. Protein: CASSSVDRGNTEAFF.

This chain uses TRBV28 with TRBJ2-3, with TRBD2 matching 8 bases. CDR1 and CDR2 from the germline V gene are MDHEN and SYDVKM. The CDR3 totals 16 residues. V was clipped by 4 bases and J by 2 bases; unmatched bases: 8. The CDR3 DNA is TGTGCCAGCAGTTCATTGACTAGCGTGGTCACAGATACGCAGTATTTT. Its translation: CASSSLTSVVTDTQYF.

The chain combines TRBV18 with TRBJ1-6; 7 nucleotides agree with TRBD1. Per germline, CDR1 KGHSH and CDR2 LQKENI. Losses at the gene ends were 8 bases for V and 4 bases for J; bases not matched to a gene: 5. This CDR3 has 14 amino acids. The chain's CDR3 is CASTTGTYNSPLHF. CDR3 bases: TGTGCCAGCACGACAGGGACGTATAATTCACCCCTCCACTTT.

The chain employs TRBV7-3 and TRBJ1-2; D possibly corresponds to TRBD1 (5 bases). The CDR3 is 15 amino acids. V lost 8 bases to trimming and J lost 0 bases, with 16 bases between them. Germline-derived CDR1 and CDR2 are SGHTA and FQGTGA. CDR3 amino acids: CASGITDRTNYGYTF. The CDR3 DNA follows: TGTGCCAGCGGCATAACTGACAGAACTAACTATGGCTACACCTTC.

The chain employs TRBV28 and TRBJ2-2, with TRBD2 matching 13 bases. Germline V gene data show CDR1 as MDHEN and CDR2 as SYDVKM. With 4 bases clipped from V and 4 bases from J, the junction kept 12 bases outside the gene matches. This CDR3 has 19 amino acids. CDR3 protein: CASSSSTHTSGRATGELFF. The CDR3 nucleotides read TGTGCCAGCAGTTCCTCGACACACACTAGCGGGAGGGCCACCGGGGAGCTGTTTTTT.

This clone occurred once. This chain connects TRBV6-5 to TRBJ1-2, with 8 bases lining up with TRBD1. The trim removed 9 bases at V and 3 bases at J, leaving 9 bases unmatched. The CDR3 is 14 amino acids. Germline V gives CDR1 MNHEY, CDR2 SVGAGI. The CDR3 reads CARSPRGQDYGYTF. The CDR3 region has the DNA TGTGCCAGATCCCCCAGGGGACAGGACTATGGCTACACCTTC.

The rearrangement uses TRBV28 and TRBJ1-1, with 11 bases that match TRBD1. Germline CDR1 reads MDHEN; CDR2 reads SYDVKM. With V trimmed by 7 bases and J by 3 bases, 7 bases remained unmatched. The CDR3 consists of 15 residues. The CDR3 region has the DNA TGTGCCAGCATCTCCTGGGGACAGGGGGACACTGAAGCTTTCTTT. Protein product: CASISWGQGDTEAFF.

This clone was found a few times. CDR3 sequence: CASKVGQNTDTQYF. CDR3 nucleotides: TGTGCCAGTAAGGTGGGACAGAACACAGATACGCAGTATTTT. The chain has TRBV19 and TRBJ2-3; TRBD1 matches 7 bases. The trim removed 7 bases at V and 2 bases at J, leaving 6 bases unmatched. CDR1 is LNHDA, CDR2 SQIVND, per germline (reference sequence). The CDR3 totals 14 residues.

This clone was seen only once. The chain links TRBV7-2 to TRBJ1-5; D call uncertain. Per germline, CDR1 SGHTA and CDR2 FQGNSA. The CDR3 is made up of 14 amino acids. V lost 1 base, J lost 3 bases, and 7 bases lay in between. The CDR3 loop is CASSLGYINQPQHF. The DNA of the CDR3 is TGTGCCAGCAGCTTAGGGTACATCAATCAGCCCCAGCATTTT.

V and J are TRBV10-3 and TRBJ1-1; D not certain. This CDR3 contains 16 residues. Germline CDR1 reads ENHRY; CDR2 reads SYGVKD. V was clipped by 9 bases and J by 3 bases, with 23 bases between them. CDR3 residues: CAIRRERSSGDTEAFF. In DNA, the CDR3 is TGTGCCATAAGAAGGGAGAGATCCTCCGGCGACACTGAAGCTTTCTTT.

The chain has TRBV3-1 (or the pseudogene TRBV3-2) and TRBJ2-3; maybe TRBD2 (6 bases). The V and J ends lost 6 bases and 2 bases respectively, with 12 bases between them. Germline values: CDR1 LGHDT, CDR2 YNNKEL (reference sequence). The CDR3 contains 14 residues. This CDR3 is CASSGTGDTDTQYF. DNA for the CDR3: TGTGCCAGCAGTGGGACGGGGGACACAGATACGCAGTATTTT.

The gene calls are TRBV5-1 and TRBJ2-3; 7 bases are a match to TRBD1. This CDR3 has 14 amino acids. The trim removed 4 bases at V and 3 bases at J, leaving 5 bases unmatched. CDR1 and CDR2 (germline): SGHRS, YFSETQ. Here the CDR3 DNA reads TGCGCCAGCAGCCGATTACAGGGGACAGATACGCAGTATTTT. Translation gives CASSRLQGTDTQYF.

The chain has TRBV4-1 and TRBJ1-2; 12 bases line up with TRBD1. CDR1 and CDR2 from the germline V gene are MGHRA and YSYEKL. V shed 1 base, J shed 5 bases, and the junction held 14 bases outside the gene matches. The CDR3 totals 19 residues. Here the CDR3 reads CASSQVGARDRGRGYGYTF. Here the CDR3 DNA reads TGCGCCAGCAGCCAAGTGGGGGCCCGGGACAGGGGGCGGGGATATGGCTACACCTTC.

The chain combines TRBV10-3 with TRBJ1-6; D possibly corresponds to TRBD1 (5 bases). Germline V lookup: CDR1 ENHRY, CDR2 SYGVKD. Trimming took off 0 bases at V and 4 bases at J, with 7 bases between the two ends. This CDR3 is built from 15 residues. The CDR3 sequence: CAISESTGYNSPLHF. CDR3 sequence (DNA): TGTGCCATCAGTGAGTCAACAGGTTATAATTCACCCCTCCACTTT.

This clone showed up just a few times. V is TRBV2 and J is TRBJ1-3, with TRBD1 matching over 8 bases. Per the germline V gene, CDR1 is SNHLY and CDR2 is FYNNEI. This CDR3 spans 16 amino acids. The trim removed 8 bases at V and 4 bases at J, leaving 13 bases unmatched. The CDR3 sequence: CASGGGDRGKGNTIYF. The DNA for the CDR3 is TGTGCCAGCGGCGGGGGAGACAGGGGCAAGGGAAACACCATATATTTT.

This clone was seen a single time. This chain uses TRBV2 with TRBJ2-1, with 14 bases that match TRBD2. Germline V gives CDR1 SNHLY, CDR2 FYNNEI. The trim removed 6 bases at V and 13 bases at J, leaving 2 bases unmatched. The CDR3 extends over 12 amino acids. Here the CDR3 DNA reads TGTGCCAGCAGGGGACTAGCGGGGGAACAGTTCTTC. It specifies CASRGLAGEQFF.

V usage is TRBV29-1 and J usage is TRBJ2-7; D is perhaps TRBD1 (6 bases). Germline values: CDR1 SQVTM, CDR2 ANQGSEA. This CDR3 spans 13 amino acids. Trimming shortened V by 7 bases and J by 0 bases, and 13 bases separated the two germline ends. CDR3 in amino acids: CSAETGYSYEQYF. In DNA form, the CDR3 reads TGCAGCGCCGAGACAGGCTACTCCTACGAGCAGTACTTC.

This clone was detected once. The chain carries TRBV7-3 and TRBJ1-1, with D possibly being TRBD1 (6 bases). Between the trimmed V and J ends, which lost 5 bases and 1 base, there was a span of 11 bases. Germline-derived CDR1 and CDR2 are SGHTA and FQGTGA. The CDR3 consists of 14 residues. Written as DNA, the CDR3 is TGTGCCAGCAGCGTCGGGACACAGAACACTGAAGCTTTCTTT. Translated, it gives CASSVGTQNTEAFF.

CDR3 DNA sequence: TGTGCCAGCAGTAAAATCGGGACAGGGACCACTGAAGCTTTCTTT. Its protein is CASSKIGTGTTEAFF. This rearrangement joins TRBV25-1 to TRBJ1-1; 9 bases match TRBD1. Unmatched junction bases numbered 8, after V lost 5 bases and J lost 4 bases. The CDR3 has 15 amino acids. The germline V gene has CDR1 MGHDK and CDR2 SYGVNS.

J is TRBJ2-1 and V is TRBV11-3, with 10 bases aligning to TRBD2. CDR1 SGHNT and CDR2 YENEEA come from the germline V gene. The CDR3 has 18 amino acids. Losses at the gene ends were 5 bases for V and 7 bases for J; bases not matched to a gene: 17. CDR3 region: CASSAGLGEAGGWNEQFF. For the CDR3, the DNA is TGTGCCAGCAGCGCCGGCCTAGGAGAAGCGGGAGGGTGGAATGAGCAGTTCTTC.